The 7 T cell receptor beta chains presented below share a single source sample, sequenced in a study of T cell clonotyping in hematopoietic cell transplantation. Produced via immunoSEQ multiplex PCR; TCRdb's table is partial and in-frame only. The table records some 7,200 clones, approximately 94% of them present only once. This specimen consisted of peripheral blood mononuclear cells, obtained 30 days after allogeneic stem cell transplant. The receptor source for this set is a male patient between 60 and 69 years old who had an allogeneic stem cell transplant from an unrelated donor, so T cells may come from the graft donor. Some clones in this sample may be carry-over from other donors' samples.

The rearrangement links TRBV4-1 to TRBJ2-1; D remains unclear. CDR1 is MGHRA, CDR2 YSYEKL, per germline. Trimming removed 0 bases at V and 4 bases at J, with 10 bases between. The CDR3 covers 15 residues. The CDR3 spells CASSQDPLTYNEQFF. DNA for the CDR3: TGCGCCAGCAGCCAAGACCCTTTGACTTACAATGAGCAGTTCTTC.

This rearrangement joins TRBV4-1 to TRBJ2-7, with 7 positions matching TRBD1. Looked up from germline, CDR1 is MGHRA and CDR2 is YSYEKL. The CDR3 covers 15 residues. J was trimmed by 3 bases and V by 4 bases; bases with no gene match: 9. The CDR3: CASSPLGTARYEQYF. CDR3 nucleotides: TGCGCCAGCAGCCCCCTTGGGACAGCGCGCTACGAGCAGTACTTC.

The gene calls are TRBV7-2 and TRBJ2-2; D is uncertain. The germline V and J ends were trimmed by 4 bases and 9 bases, with 15 bases remaining between them. The germline V gene encodes CDR1 SGHTA and CDR2 FQGNSA. This CDR3 has 14 residues. The CDR3 sequence: CASSSSYSSRELFF. CDR3 DNA: TGTGCCAGCAGCTCCTCCTACAGTTCCCGGGAGCTGTTTTTT.

Comments on this clone: The junction and the germline gene differ at one end; a read error may be behind it. The chain recombines TRBV5-6 with TRBJ1-3; no firm D call. Germline-derived CDR1 and CDR2 are SGHDT and YYEEEE. CDR3 length: 12 residues. The CDR3 here is CASSLGGNTIYF. The CDR3 nucleotides are TGTGCCAGCAGTTTGGGCGGAAACACCATATATTTT.

This clone was seen just once. J is TRBJ2-7 and V is TRBV4-1, with a possible D match to TRBD2 (6 bases). Germline V CDR1 and CDR2: MGHRA, YSYEKL. Trimming removed 2 bases at V and 2 bases at J, with 13 bases between. This CDR3 has 15 residues. CDR3 sequence (DNA): TGCGCCAGCAGCCAAACCGGGACTCCAACCTACGAGCAGTACTTC. Protein product: CASSQTGTPTYEQYF.

The V and J genes are TRBV11-2 and TRBJ2-1; 10 nucleotides match TRBD2. Germline values: CDR1 SGHAT, CDR2 FQNNGV. This CDR3 contains 15 residues. The junction had 2 bases not matched to a gene; V was cut back by 2 bases and J by 4 bases. The CDR3 DNA reads as TGTGCCAGCAGCTTACTAGCGGGGGATTACAATGAGCAGTTCTTC. Protein product: CASSLLAGDYNEQFF.

The chain links TRBV6-5 to TRBJ1-2; 7 bases match TRBD1. CDR3 length: 13 amino acids. The V gene's germline CDR1 is MNHEY and CDR2 SVGAGI. Trimming cost V 5 bases and J 7 bases; bases outside gene matches: 7. The CDR3 region has the DNA TGTGCCAGCAGTATTTACAGGGGAGGTGGCTACACCTTC. Its protein product is CASSIYRGGGYTF.